This TCR beta chain was profiled in a study of identical twins. There are a few counts of this clonotype. Using its own MiXCR run on the 5' RACE reads, TCRdb lists one record per CDR3 protein. The table lists about 190,000 distinct CDR3 sequences, around 15% of them singletons. The CDR3 spans 15 residues. V lost 4 bases and J lost 4; bases outside the gene matches: 5. These data were likewise used in another study, on T cells expressing NK-cell markers. That study reports: Sorted CD3+CD56-NKG2C+, CD3+CD56+NKG2C+ and CD3+CD56+NKG2C- T cells supplied the TCR beta repertoires. About six of the donors carried dominant NKG2C+ clonotypes that took up 1.0-7.0% of their CD8+ T cells.

Sequencing was performed on CD8+ T cells sorted from blood. This receptor was identified in a woman in her late teens or twenties in good health. J is TRBJ2-1 and V is TRBV12-3 or TRBV12-4; 9 bases map to TRBD2. CDR3 in amino acids: CASSSERGVYNEQFF. The CDR3 DNA reads TGTGCCAGCAGTTCCGAGCGGGGGGTATACAATGAGCAGTTCTTC.